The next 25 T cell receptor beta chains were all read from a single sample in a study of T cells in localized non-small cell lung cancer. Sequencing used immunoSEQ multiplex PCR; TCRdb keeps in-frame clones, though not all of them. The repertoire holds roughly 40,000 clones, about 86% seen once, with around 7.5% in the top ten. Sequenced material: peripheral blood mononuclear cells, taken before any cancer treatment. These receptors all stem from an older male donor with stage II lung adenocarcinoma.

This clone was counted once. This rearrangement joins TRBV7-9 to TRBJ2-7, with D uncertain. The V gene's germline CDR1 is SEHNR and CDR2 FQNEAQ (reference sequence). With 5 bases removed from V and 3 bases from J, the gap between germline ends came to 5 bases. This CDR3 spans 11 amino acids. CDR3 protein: CASSPSYEQYF. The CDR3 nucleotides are TGTGCCAGCAGCCCGAGCTACGAGCAGTACTTC.

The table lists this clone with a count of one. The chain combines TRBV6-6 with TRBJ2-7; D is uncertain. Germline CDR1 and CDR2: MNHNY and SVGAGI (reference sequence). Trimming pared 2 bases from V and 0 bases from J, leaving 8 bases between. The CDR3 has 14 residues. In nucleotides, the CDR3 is TGTGCCAGCAGTTACCCCGCAGGCTCCTACGAGCAGTACTTC. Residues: CASSYPAGSYEQYF.

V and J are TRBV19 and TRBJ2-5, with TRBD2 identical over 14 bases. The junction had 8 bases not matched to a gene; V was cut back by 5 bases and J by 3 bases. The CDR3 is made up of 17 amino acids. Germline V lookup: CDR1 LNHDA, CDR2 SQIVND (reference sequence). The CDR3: CASSSGLAGVGEETQYF. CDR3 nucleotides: TGTGCCAGTAGTTCGGGACTAGCGGGAGTAGGAGAAGAGACCCAGTACTTC. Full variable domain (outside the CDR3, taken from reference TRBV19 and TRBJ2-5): DGGITQSPKYLFRKEGQNVTLSCEQNLNHDAMYWYRQDPGQGLRLIYYSQIVNDFQKGDIAEGYSVSREKKESFPLTVTSAQKNPTAFYLCASSSGLAGVGEETQYFGPGTRLLVL.

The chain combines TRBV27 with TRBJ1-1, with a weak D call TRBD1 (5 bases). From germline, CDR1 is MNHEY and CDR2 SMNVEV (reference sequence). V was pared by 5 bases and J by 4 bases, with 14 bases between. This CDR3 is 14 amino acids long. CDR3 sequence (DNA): TGTGCCAGCAGTCCAGTCGCGGGGGGCACTGAAGCTTTCTTT. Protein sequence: CASSPVAGGTEAFF.

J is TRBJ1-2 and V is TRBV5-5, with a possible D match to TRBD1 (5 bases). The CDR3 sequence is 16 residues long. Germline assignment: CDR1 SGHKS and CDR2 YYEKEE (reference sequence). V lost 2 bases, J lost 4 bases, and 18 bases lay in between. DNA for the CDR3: TGTGCCAGCAGCTTTGCTGCTACAGGAACTGGCTATGGCTACACCTTC. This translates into CASSFAATGTGYGYTF.

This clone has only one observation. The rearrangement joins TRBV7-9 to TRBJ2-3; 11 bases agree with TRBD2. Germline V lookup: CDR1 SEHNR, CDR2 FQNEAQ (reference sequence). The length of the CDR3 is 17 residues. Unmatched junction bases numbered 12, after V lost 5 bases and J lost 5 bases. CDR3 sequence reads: CASSRFQLAGVIDTQYF. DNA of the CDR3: TGTGCCAGCAGCCGTTTCCAACTAGCGGGAGTCATAGATACGCAGTATTTT. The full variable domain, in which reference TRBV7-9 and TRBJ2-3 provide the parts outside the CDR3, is DTGVSQNPRHKITKRGQNVTFRCDPISEHNRLYWYRQTLGQGPEFLTYFQNEAQLEKSRLLSDRFSAERPKGSFSTLEIQRTEQGDSAMYLCASSRFQLAGVIDTQYFGPGTRLTVL.

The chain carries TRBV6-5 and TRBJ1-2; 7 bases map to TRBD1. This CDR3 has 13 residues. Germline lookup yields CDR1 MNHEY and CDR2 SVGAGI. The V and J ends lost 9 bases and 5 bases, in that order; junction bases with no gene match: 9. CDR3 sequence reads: CASNRGSGYGYTF. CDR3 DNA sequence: TGTGCCAGTAACAGGGGCTCGGGGTATGGCTACACCTTC.

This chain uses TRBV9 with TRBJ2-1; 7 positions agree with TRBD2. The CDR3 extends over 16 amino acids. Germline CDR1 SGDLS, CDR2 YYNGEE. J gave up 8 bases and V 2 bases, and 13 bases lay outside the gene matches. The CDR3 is CASSVSGTFPRDEQFF. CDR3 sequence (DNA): TGTGCCAGCAGCGTCAGCGGGACTTTCCCTAGGGATGAGCAGTTCTTC.

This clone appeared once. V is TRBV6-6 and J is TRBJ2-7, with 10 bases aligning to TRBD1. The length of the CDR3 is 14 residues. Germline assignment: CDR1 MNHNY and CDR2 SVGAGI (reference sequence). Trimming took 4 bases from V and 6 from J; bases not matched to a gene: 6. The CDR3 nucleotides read TGTGCCAGCAGTTCCTGGGACAGGGGAGGCGAGCAGTACTTC. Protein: CASSSWDRGGEQYF.

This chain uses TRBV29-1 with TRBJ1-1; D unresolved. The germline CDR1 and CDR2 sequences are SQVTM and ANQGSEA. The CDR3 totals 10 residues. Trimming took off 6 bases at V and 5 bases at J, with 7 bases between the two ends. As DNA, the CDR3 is TGCAGCGTACAACAGACTGAAGCTTTCTTT. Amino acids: CSVQQTEAFF. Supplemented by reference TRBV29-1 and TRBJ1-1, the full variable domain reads SAVISQKPSRDICQRGTSLTIQCQVDSQVTMMFWYRQQPGQSLTLIATANQGSEATYESGFVIDKFPISRPNLTFSTLTVSNMSPEDSSIYLCSVQQTEAFFGQGTRLTVV.

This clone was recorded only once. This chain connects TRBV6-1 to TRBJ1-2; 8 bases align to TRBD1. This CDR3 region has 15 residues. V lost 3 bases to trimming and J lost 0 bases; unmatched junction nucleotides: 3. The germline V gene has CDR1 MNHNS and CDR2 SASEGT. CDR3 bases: TGTGCCAGCAGTGAGACAGGGGAAGCTAACTATGGCTACACCTTC. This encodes CASSETGEANYGYTF.

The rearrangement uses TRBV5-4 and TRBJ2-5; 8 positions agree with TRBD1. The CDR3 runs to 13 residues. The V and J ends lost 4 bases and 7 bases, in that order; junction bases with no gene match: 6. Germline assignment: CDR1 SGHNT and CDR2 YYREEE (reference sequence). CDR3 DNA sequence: TGTGCCAGCAGCACGACAGGGGCGGTGACCCAGTACTTC. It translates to CASSTTGAVTQYF. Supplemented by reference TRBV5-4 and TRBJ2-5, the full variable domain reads ETGVTQSPTHLIKTRGQQVTLRCSSQSGHNTVSWYQQALGQGPQFIFQYYREEENGRGNFPPRFSGLQFPNYSSELNVNALELDDSALYLCASSTTGAVTQYFGPGTRLLVL.

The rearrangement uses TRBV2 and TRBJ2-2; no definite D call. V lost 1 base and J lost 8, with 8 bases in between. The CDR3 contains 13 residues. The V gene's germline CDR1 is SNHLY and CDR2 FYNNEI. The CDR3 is CASSEEGMGELFF. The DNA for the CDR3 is TGTGCCAGCAGTGAAGAGGGCATGGGGGAGCTGTTTTTT.

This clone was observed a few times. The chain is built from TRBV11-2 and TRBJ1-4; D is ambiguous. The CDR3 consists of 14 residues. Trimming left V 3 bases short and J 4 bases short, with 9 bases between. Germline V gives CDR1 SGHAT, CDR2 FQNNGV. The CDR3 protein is CASSLGSYNEKLFF. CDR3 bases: TGTGCCAGCAGCTTGGGAAGCTATAATGAAAAACTGTTTTTT.

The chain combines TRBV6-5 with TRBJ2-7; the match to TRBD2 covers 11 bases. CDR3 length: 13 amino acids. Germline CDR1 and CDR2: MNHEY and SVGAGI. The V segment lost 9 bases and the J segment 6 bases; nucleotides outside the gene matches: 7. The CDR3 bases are TGTGCCAGTACGACTAGCGGGAACGGCGAGCAGTACTTC. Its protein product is CASTTSGNGEQYF.

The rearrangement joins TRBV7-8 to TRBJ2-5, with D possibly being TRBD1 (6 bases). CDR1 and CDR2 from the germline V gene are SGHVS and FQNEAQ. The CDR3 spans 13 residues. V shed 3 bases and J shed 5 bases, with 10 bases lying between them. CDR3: CASSFNREETQYF. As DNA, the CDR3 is TGTGCCAGCAGCTTTAACAGGGAGGAGACCCAGTACTTC.

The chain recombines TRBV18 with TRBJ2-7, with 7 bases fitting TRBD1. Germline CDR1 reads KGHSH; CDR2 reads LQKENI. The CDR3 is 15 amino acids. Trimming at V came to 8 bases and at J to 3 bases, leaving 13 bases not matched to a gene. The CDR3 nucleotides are TGTGCCAGCGCAACCAGACCAGGGGGAGACTACGAGCAGTACTTC. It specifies CASATRPGGDYEQYF.

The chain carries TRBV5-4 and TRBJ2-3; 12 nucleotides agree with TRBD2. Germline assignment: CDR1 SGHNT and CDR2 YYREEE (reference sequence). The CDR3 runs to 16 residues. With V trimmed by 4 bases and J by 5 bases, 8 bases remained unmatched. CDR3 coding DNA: TGTGCCAGCAGCACCCGACTAGCGGGGGAGGGAGATACGCAGTATTTT. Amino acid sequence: CASSTRLAGEGDTQYF.

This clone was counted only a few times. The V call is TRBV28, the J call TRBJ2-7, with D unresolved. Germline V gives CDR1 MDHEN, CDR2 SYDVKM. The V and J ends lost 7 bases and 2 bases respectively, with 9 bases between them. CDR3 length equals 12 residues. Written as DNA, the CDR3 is TGTGCCAGCACCAGCGCGACCTACGAGCAGTACTTC. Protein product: CASTSATYEQYF.

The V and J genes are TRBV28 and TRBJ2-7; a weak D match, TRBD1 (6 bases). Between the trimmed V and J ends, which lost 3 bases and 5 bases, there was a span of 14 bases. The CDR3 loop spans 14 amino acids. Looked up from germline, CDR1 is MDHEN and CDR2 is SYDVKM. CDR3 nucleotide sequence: TGTGCCAGCAGTTTGGGACACAGGTTCCACGAGCAGTACTTC. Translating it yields CASSLGHRFHEQYF. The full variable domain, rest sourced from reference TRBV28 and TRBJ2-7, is DVKVTQSSRYLVKRTGEKVFLECVQDMDHENMFWYRQDPGLGLRLIYFSYDVKMKEKGDIPEGYSVSREKKERFSLILESASTNQTSMYLCASSLGHRFHEQYFGPGTRLTVT.

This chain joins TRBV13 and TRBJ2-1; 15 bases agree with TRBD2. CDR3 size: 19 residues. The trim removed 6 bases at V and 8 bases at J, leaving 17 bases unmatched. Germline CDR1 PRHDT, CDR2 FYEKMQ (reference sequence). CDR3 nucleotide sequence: TGTGCCAGCAGTTCTCGGGGACTAGCGGGAGGAGGACAGATGGATGAGCAGTTCTTC. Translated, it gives CASSSRGLAGGGQMDEQFF.

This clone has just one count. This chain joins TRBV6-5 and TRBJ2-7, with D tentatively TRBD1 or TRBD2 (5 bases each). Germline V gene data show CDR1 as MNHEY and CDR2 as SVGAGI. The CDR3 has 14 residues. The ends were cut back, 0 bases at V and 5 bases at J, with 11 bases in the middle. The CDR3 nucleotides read TGTGCCAGCAGTTACTCGAGGGGAATCCACGAGCAGTACTTC. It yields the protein CASSYSRGIHEQYF.

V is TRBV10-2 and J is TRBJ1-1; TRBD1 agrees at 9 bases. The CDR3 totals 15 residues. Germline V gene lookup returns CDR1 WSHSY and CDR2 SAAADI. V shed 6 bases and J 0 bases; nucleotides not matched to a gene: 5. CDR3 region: CASSQQGALNTEAFF. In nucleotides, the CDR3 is TGCGCCAGCAGCCAACAGGGGGCGTTGAACACTGAAGCTTTCTTT.

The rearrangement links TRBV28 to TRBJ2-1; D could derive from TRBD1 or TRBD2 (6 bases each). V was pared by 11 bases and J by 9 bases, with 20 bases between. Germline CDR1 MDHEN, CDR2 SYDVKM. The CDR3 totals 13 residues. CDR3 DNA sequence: TGTGCCTCGAAGAGGGGGGACACAGGTGAGCAGTTCTTC. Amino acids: CASKRGDTGEQFF.

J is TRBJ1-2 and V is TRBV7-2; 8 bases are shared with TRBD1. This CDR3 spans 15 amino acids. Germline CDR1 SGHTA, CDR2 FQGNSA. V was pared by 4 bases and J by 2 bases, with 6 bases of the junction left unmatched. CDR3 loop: CASSYQDRANYGYTF. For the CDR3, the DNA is TGTGCCAGCAGCTACCAGGACAGGGCAAACTATGGCTACACCTTC.